The 19 T cell receptor beta chains reported below all come from one sample, sequenced in a study of molecular identifiers for immune sequencing clone quantification. TCRdb re-called the PCR reads with MiXCR, one entry per CDR3 protein. The repertoire holds about 100,000 distinct CDR3 sequences, with around 33% as singletons. Sequenced: naive CD8+ T cells from blood, with Jurkat cell RNA spiked in. Subset given: FACS-sorted CD8+CD4-CCR7+CD45RA+ naive T cells. The origin of the receptors is a human donor in good health. Some libraries in this study had Jurkat cell RNA spiked in.

Notes on this clonotype: One junction end disagrees with the germline gene, perhaps due to a read error. The chain joins TRBV28 to TRBJ1-1, with D possibly matching TRBD1 (5 bases). There are 15 residues in the CDR3. Germline-derived CDR1 and CDR2 are MDHEN and SYDVKM. The CDR3 region has the DNA TGTGCCAGCAGCCCGACCCGGGGGGGGGGGACTGAAGCTTACTTT. Translated: CASSPTRGGGTEAYF.

Notes on this clonotype: This may be a read error, as it is one base from a much larger clone. No conserved phenylalanine or tryptophan is present at the end of the CDR3, so a read error is the likely explanation. This rearrangement joins TRBV7-9 to TRBJ2-3; possibly TRBD1 for D (5 bases). CDR3 size: 15 residues. V was pared by 1 base and J by 2 bases, with 10 bases between. Germline V CDR1 and CDR2: SEHNR, FQNEAQ (reference sequence). The CDR3 sequence is CASSLEGRATDTQYY. In nucleotides, the CDR3 is TGTGCCAGCAGCTTAGAAGGCAGGGCCACAGATACGCAGTATTAT.

This clonotype was detected many times. The chain carries TRBV6-2 or TRBV6-3 and TRBJ2-2; 9 bases are shared with TRBD2. The length of the CDR3 is 13 residues. V shed 11 bases, J shed 6 bases, and the junction held 7 bases outside the gene matches. Germline values: CDR1 MNHEY, CDR2 SVGEGT. In DNA form, the CDR3 reads TGTGCCTCCCTAGCGGGATTATCCGGGGAGCTGTTTTTT. Translating gives CASLAGLSGELFF.

A remark on this clonotype: A single base separates this from a much larger clone, so it may be a read error. V gene TRBV20-1 combines with J gene TRBJ2-7, with 10 bases that match TRBD2. Per the germline V gene, CDR1 is DFQATT and CDR2 is SNEGSKA (reference sequence). V lost 6 bases, J lost 9 bases, and 11 bases stayed unmatched. CDR3 size: 13 residues. The CDR3 nucleotides read TGCAGTGCCGGGACTAGCGATGTTCGCGGGCAGTACTTC. This codes for CSAGTSDVRGQYF.

With regard to this clonotype: Sequence at one end of the junction differs from germline and may be a read error. The chain couples TRBV12-3 or TRBV12-4 to TRBJ2-5; D gene unclear. This CDR3 comprises 14 residues. CDR3 loop: CASSIRLHQENQYF. As DNA, the CDR3 is TGTGCCAGCAGTATCAGACTCCACCAAGAGAACCAGTACTTC.

This clonotype was seen a handful of times. The V gene is TRBV11-2, the J gene TRBJ2-1, with D possibly TRBD2 on 6 matching bases. V was trimmed by 8 bases and J by 0 bases, leaving 11 bases between them. Germline CDR1 is SGHAT and CDR2 is FQNNGV. CDR3 length: 14 amino acids. CDR3 sequence: CASGGLTSYNEQFF. The CDR3 nucleotides read TGTGCCAGCGGGGGACTCACCTCCTACAATGAGCAGTTCTTC.

This clonotype was seen at least ten times. The chain uses TRBV2 and TRBJ2-1, with 11 bases matching TRBD1. V shed 3 bases and J 6 bases; nucleotides not matched to a gene: 7. The CDR3 totals 16 residues. Germline CDR1 and CDR2: SNHLY and FYNNEI. CDR3 nucleotide sequence: TGTGCCAGCAGTGACCCCGGGACAGGGGGTCTCAATGAGCAGTTCTTC. This sequence encodes CASSDPGTGGLNEQFF. Looking up the rest from reference TRBV2 and TRBJ2-1 gives the full variable domain: EPEVTQTPSHQVTQMGQEVILRCVPISNHLYFYWYRQILGQKVEFLVSFYNNEISEKSEIFDDQFSVERPDGSNFTLKIRSTKLEDSAMYFCASSDPGTGGLNEQFFGPGTRLTVL.

This clonotype was seen just once. At one of its ends the junction is not consistent with the germline gene, which may arise from a read error. The J gene is TRBJ2-3, the V gene TRBV24-1; 7 bases fit TRBD1. Germline V lookup: CDR1 KGHDR, CDR2 SFDVKD. The CDR3 runs to 16 residues. The CDR3 nucleotides read TGTGCCACCAGTGCCCGGTGGACAGGCCTGACAGATACGCTGTATTTT. Translated, it gives CATSARWTGLTDTLYF.

There are many counts of this clonotype. The chain has TRBV5-1 and TRBJ2-7; tentatively, D is TRBD2 (5 bases). CDR3 length equals 14 residues. CDR1 is SGHRS, CDR2 YFSETQ, per germline. Trimming stripped 0 bases from V and 3 bases from J, with 10 bases between. The CDR3, as DNA: TGCGCCAGCAGCTTGGGGGGAGTTGACTACGAGCAGTACTTC. As protein: CASSLGGVDYEQYF.

In the case of this clonotype: One end of the junction is discordant with germline, which a read error may explain. The genes are TRBV4-2 and TRBJ2-5, with TRBD2 as a possible D gene (6 bases). The CDR3 covers 16 residues. Germline lookup yields CDR1 LGHNA and CDR2 YNFKEQ. CDR3 DNA: TGTGCCAGCTGCCAAGGCGGCCAGGGAGGTGGGGAGACCCAGTACTTC. Residues: CASCQGGQGGGETQYF.

Notes on this clonotype: A read error may account for a junction end that differs from germline. The chain links TRBV5-3 to TRBJ2-2, with 8 bases aligning to TRBD1. TRBV5-3 is sorted into the ORF group, with uncertain function. This CDR3 is 17 amino acids long. The CDR3 sequence: CASSFPRGLSNTGELFF. CDR3 sequence (DNA): TGTGCCAGCAGCTTCCCCAGGGGGCTATCGAACACCGGGGAGCTGTTTTTT.

This clonotype has just a few counts. The gene calls are TRBV4-1 and TRBJ2-7, with D perhaps TRBD1 (6 bases). V was trimmed by 4 bases and J by 1 base, leaving 17 bases between them. Germline CDR1 MGHRA, CDR2 YSYEKL. The CDR3 spans 16 residues. CDR3 sequence (DNA): TGCGCCAGCAGCCCAGGCCCAGGGGTAAGATCCTACGAGCAGTACTTC. Translating gives CASSPGPGVRSYEQYF.

This clonotype was detected many times. The chain recombines TRBV4-1 with TRBJ2-3; D call uncertain. The length of the CDR3 is 14 residues. The V end was cut by 3 bases, the J end by 2 bases, with 9 bases between. Germline CDR1 is MGHRA and CDR2 is YSYEKL. The CDR3 DNA is TGCGCCAGCAGCCACATGCGGATCACAGATACGCAGTATTTT. It specifies CASSHMRITDTQYF.

This clonotype has ten or more counts. CDR3 residues: CASSHTYRAQTEAFF. The CDR3 bases are TGTGCCAGCAGCCACACATACAGGGCGCAAACTGAAGCTTTCTTT. The chain has TRBV7-9 and TRBJ1-1; D may be TRBD1 (6 bases). CDR1 and CDR2 from the germline V gene are SEHNR and FQNEAQ (reference sequence). V lost 5 bases, J lost 5 bases, and 18 bases lay in between. CDR3 size: 15 residues.

The table lists this clonotype with many counts. This rearrangement joins TRBV28 to TRBJ2-3; weak D call: TRBD1 (5 bases). V lost 2 bases and J 4 bases, leaving 13 bases between the germline ends. The CDR3 runs 15 residues. Germline CDR1 is MDHEN and CDR2 is SYDVKM. CDR3 DNA: TGTGCCAGCAGTTTAGGTCTTCTAGGGGCAGATACGCAGTATTTT. It yields the protein CASSLGLLGADTQYF.

This chain uses TRBV6-6 with TRBJ2-3; possible D gene TRBD2, 6 bases. Germline V CDR1 and CDR2: MNHNY, SVGAGI (reference sequence). The CDR3 length is 15 residues. V lost 6 bases and J lost 2, with 15 bases in between. In nucleotides, the CDR3 is TGTGCCAGCAGCCGACTAGTGGCTCTCACAGATACGCAGTATTTT. It yields the protein CASSRLVALTDTQYF.

As to this clonotype: One end of the junction is discordant with germline, which a read error may explain. The chain has TRBV7-6 and TRBJ1-5; 7 bases align to TRBD1. Germline V gene data show CDR1 as SGHVS and CDR2 as FNYEAQ. There are 16 residues in the CDR3. The CDR3 bases are TGTGCCAGCAGCTCGGGACAGCCTGGGGGGAATCAGCCCCAGCAATTT. This sequence encodes CASSSGQPGGNQPQQF.

The gene calls are TRBV10-3 and TRBJ1-4; no definite D call. CDR3 length equals 13 residues. Trimming removed 10 bases from V and 4 bases from J, with 13 bases in between. Germline values: CDR1 ENHRY, CDR2 SYGVKD. The CDR3 spells CATGGLDNEKLFF. As DNA, the CDR3 is TGTGCCACCGGCGGCTTAGATAATGAAAAACTGTTTTTT.

This clonotype has more than one count but fewer than ten. The rearrangement links TRBV5-4 to TRBJ1-1; TRBD1 might be the D (5 bases). The CDR3 is made up of 17 amino acids. CDR1 and CDR2 from the germline V gene are SGHNT and YYREEE (reference sequence). V was cut by 1 base and J by 3 bases, with 19 bases left in between. The CDR3, as DNA: TGTGCCAGCAGCTTGTTTCCTAAGGCAGGGAGGGACACTGAAGCTTTCTTT. This gives the protein CASSLFPKAGRDTEAFF. The whole variable domain, remainder taken from reference TRBV5-4 and TRBJ1-1, is ETGVTQSPTHLIKTRGQQVTLRCSSQSGHNTVSWYQQALGQGPQFIFQYYREEENGRGNFPPRFSGLQFPNYSSELNVNALELDDSALYLCASSLFPKAGRDTEAFFGQGTRLTVV.